These T cell receptor beta chains were read from a single sample in a study of cytomegalovirus exposure and HLA in healthy donors. Sequencing used immunoSEQ multiplex PCR; TCRdb keeps in-frame clones, though not all of them. The sample has approximately 110,000 clones, approximately 15% seen once. Sequenced input: PBMCs. The receptor set was obtained from a woman aged 18-29 years in good health and CMV-seronegative. CDR3s include the opening cysteine and the closing phenylalanine or tryptophan. The D gene is left open where the match is weak. Clone sizes are given selectively: once, few, many, or a class where the clone is expanded.

clone size,D gene,V gene,J gene,CDR3 protein,CDR3 DNA
few,TRBD2,TRBV27,TRBJ2-1,CASRERGSSYNEQFF,TGTGCCAGCAGGGAGCGGGGGAGCTCCTACAATGAGCAGTTCTTC
NA,NA,TRBV6-6,TRBJ1-5,CASSYSGRGSNQPQHF,TGTGCCAGCAGTTACTCGGGTAGGGGGAGCAATCAGCCCCAGCATTTT
few,NA,TRBV27,TRBJ1-1,CASSLRTPLEGNTEAFF,TGTGCCAGCAGTCTTAGGACTCCTCTAGAGGGCAACACTGAAGCTTTCTTT
NA,TRBD2,TRBV5-1,TRBJ2-3,CASSLGPRGGTDTQYF,TGCGCCAGCAGCTTGGGTCCGCGGGGGGGCACAGATACGCAGTATTTT
few,NA,TRBV30,TRBJ2-3,CASTRLAERSSTDTQYF,TGTGCCTCGACCCGGTTAGCGGAAAGATCTAGCACAGATACGCAGTATTTT
few,TRBD2,TRBV5-6,TRBJ2-6,CASSLELAGAAGANVLTF,TGTGCCAGCAGCTTGGAACTAGCGGGAGCCGCTGGGGCCAACGTCCTGACTTTC
NA,TRBD2,TRBV11-2,TRBJ2-7,CASSRGLKNYEQYF,TGTGCCAGCAGTAGGGGACTAAAGAATTACGAGCAGTACTTC
few,NA,TRBV11-2,TRBJ2-5,CASSLALAGGETQYF,TGTGCCAGCAGCTTAGCTCTGGCGGGCGGAGAGACCCAGTACTTC
few,TRBD1,TRBV10-1,TRBJ1-1,CASSESQYSVRGLNTEAFF,TGCGCCAGCAGTGAGTCCCAATATTCCGTGAGGGGGCTTAACACTGAAGCTTTCTTT
NA,NA,TRBV30,TRBJ1-5,CAWAPGNRGQPQHF,TGTGCCTGGGCACCGGGAAACCGAGGTCAGCCCCAGCATTTT
NA,NA,TRBV19,TRBJ1-2,CASSIGSPGDGYTF,TGTGCCAGTAGTATTGGCAGCCCCGGGGATGGCTACACCTTC
few,TRBD1,TRBV6-5,TRBJ1-1,CASSYAQTGANTEAFF,TGTGCCAGCAGTTACGCCCAAACAGGGGCGAACACTGAAGCTTTCTTT
few,NA,TRBV14,TRBJ1-3,CASSQDRNTIYF,TGTGCCAGCAGCCAGGACAGAAACACCATATATTTT
NA,NA,TRBV5-1,TRBJ1-3,CASSLDGGSGNTIYF,TGCGCCAGCAGCTTGGACGGGGGATCTGGAAACACCATATATTTT
NA,TRBD2,TRBV29-1,TRBJ2-3,CSVSPTSGGTDTQYF,TGCAGCGTGAGCCCGACTAGCGGGGGCACAGATACGCAGTATTTT
few,TRBD1,TRBV19,TRBJ2-5,CASADRGRLGTQYF,TGTGCCAGCGCGGACAGGGGGCGGTTGGGGACCCAGTACTTC
NA,NA,TRBV10-3,TRBJ1-3,CAIGTGNTIYF,TGTGCCATCGGCACAGGGAACACCATATATTTT
few,NA,TRBV12-5,TRBJ1-5,CTSRQPQHF,TGTACGTCCAGACAGCCCCAGCATTTT
NA,TRBD1,TRBV27,TRBJ1-5,CASSLSPGQGGTGNQPQHF,TGTGCCAGCAGTTTATCCCCGGGACAGGGAGGGACTGGCAATCAGCCCCAGCATTTT
few,NA,TRBV10-3,TRBJ1-4,CAISEQGLRGTNEKLFF,TGTGCCATCAGTGAACAGGGCCTGAGAGGAACTAATGAAAAACTGTTTTTT
NA,NA,TRBV11-2,TRBJ2-3,CASSLGSSLDTQYF,TGTGCCAGCAGCTTAGGGTCTAGCTTGGATACGCAGTATTTT
NA,TRBD2,TRBV6-1,TRBJ2-5,CASSEARMAGGGVETQYF,TGTGCCAGCAGTGAAGCGCGGATGGCGGGAGGTGGGGTTGAGACCCAGTACTTC
few,TRBD2,TRBV4-1,TRBJ2-3,CASSGGFAGGPTDTQYF,TGCGCCAGCAGCGGGGGGTTTGCGGGAGGGCCGACAGATACGCAGTATTTT
few,NA,TRBV28,TRBJ1-2,CASSFQGRGYGYTF,TGTGCCAGCAGTTTCCAGGGGCGCGGCTATGGCTACACCTTC
NA,NA,TRBV30,TRBJ1-5,CAWNQGSWGNQPQHF,TGTGCCTGGAATCAGGGGAGTTGGGGCAATCAGCCCCAGCATTTT
NA,TRBD2,TRBV9,TRBJ2-3,CASSFRTSGEGGHTQYF,TGTGCCAGCAGCTTCCGGACTAGCGGGGAGGGCGGTCATACGCAGTATTTT
NA,TRBD1,TRBV29-1,TRBJ2-5,CSSRQGEETQYF,TGCAGCTCACGACAGGGCGAGGAGACCCAGTACTTC
NA,TRBD2,TRBV7-2,TRBJ2-5,CASSLAGGRAKETQYF,TGTGCCAGCAGCTTAGCCGGGGGGAGGGCCAAGGAGACCCAGTACTTC
NA,NA,TRBV30,TRBJ1-1,CALNRVGNTEAFF,TGTGCCTTAAACAGGGTAGGCAACACTGAAGCTTTCTTT
once,NA,TRBV5-1,TRBJ2-7,CASSLAPELVQPYEQYF,TGCGCCAGCAGCTTGGCCCCGGAATTGGTACAGCCCTACGAGCAGTACTTC
few,TRBD1,TRBV27,TRBJ2-7,CASSFISGRGSGEQYF,TGTGCCAGCAGTTTCATCTCGGGCAGGGGGTCTGGTGAGCAGTACTTC
few,TRBD1,TRBV27,TRBJ1-6,CASSLARGNSPLHF,TGTGCCAGCAGTTTAGCCAGGGGGAATTCACCCCTCCACTTT
few,NA,TRBV2,TRBJ1-3,CASSEARGLSGNTIYF,TGTGCCAGCAGTGAAGCGCGGGGACTCTCTGGAAACACCATATATTTT
NA,NA,TRBV5-6,TRBJ2-2,CASGPPIHTGELFF,TGTGCCAGCGGCCCACCCATACACACCGGGGAGCTGTTTTTT
few,TRBD1,TRBV4-2,TRBJ2-1,CASSQDGGTGGNEQFF,TGTGCCAGCAGCCAAGACGGGGGGACAGGGGGTAATGAGCAGTTCTTC
few,TRBD1,TRBV9,TRBJ2-2,CASSVRDRAGELFF,TGTGCCAGCAGCGTACGAGACAGGGCCGGGGAGCTGTTTTTT
few,NA,TRBV6-1,TRBJ1-1,CASSASTQGGATEAFF,TGTGCCAGCAGTGCATCTACACAGGGTGGGGCCACTGAAGCTTTCTTT
NA,NA,TRBV9,TRBJ2-7,CASSLGPPDEQYF,TGTGCCAGCAGCTTAGGCCCCCCGGACGAGCAGTACTTC
NA,NA,TRBV30,TRBJ1-4,CAWSPRRTTNEKLFF,TGTGCCTGGAGTCCCCGGAGGACAACTAATGAAAAACTGTTTTTT
NA,NA,TRBV20-1,TRBJ1-1,CSALRGEAFF,TGCAGTGCTCTTCGGGGGGAAGCTTTCTTT
NA,TRBD1,TRBV9,TRBJ1-2,CASSATGTGEYYGYTF,TGTGCCAGCAGCGCAACCGGGACAGGGGAGTACTATGGCTACACCTTC
few,NA,TRBV4-1,TRBJ2-7,CASSQARGMDEQYF,TGCGCCAGCAGCCAAGCTCGGGGTATGGACGAGCAGTACTTC
few,NA,TRBV10-3,TRBJ1-3,CATLVGGFSGNTIYF,TGTGCCACCCTCGTCGGAGGGTTCTCTGGAAACACCATATATTTT
NA,NA,TRBV28,TRBJ1-5,CASTLPGVSRPQHF,TGTGCCAGCACCCTCCCGGGGGTATCAAGGCCCCAGCATTTT
NA,TRBD1,TRBV7-2,TRBJ2-6,CASSFTGVAGANVLTF,TGTGCCAGCAGCTTTACAGGGGTGGCTGGGGCCAACGTCCTGACTTTC
few,NA,TRBV5-6,TRBJ1-4,CASSLSLEGLHSTNEKLFF,TGTGCCAGCAGCTTGAGTTTGGAGGGGCTCCACTCAACTAATGAAAAACTGTTTTTT
few,NA,TRBV5-1,TRBJ2-1,CASSLGPGLAARVKDEQFF,TGCGCCAGCAGCTTAGGTCCAGGGTTGGCAGCTCGGGTTAAGGATGAGCAGTTCTTC
few,NA,TRBV28,TRBJ2-7,CASSFLGVHEQYF,TGTGCCAGCAGTTTCCTCGGGGTCCACGAGCAGTACTTC
few,TRBD2,TRBV6-6,TRBJ2-7,CASSYPTSGKSYEQYF,TGTGCCAGCAGTTACCCAACTAGCGGGAAGTCCTACGAGCAGTACTTC
NA,NA,TRBV7-2,TRBJ1-2,CASSWATGGYTF,TGTGCCAGCTCGTGGGCAACAGGGGGCTACACCTTC
few,NA,TRBV23-1,TRBJ2-7,CASRPPSAYSYEQYF,TGCGCCAGCAGACCTCCCAGCGCCTACTCCTACGAGCAGTACTTC
NA,TRBD2,TRBV28,TRBJ2-7,CASSPTGLAGGQNEQYF,TGTGCCAGCAGCCCTACGGGACTAGCGGGGGGGCAAAACGAGCAGTACTTC
few,TRBD2,TRBV10-3,TRBJ2-1,CAISRASGVRGYEQFF,TGTGCCATCAGTAGGGCTAGCGGGGTAAGGGGGTATGAGCAGTTCTTC
few,NA,TRBV7-2,TRBJ2-3,CASSLDGADTQYF,TGTGCCAGCAGCTTAGACGGTGCAGATACGCAGTATTTT
NA,TRBD1,TRBV18,TRBJ1-1,CASSQRTGVNTEAFF,TGTGCCAGCTCACAACGGACAGGGGTGAACACTGAAGCTTTCTTT